Listed below are T cell receptor beta chains from one sample, sequenced in a study of CD8+ T cells in alopecia areata. Using immunoSEQ multiplex PCR, the repertoire was profiled, and TCRdb retains in-frame clones only, with some absent. The sample contains 200,000 to 250,000 clones, less than 65% of which appear only once. The sequences come from CD4+ T cells sorted from blood, collected at week 4, from a patient treated with tofacitinib. These receptor sequences come from a human donor with alopecia areata. Each CDR3 is given with its conserved first and last residue. The D gene is left open where the match is weak. The listing skips clone size in some rows; elsewhere it reads once, few, many or a size class.

D gene	V gene	J gene	clone size	CDR3 DNA	CDR3 protein
NA	TRBV2	TRBJ1-1	once	TGTGCCAGCAGTGTACAGGGTGGGGACACTGAAGCTTTCTTT	CASSVQGGDTEAFF
NA	TRBV7-2	TRBJ2-5	NA	TGTGCCAGCACCAATGGAGGGGGGGCCCGTCCTGAGACCCAGTACTTC	CASTNGGGARPETQYF
TRBD1	TRBV19	TRBJ2-3	NA	TGTGCCAGTAGTATTCGCGTTCCCGGGACAGAAAGCACAGATACGCAGTATTTT	CASSIRVPGTESTDTQYF
NA	TRBV6-6	TRBJ2-5	NA	TGTGCCAGCAGTCAAACAACTAGTAGTGTCGAGACCCAGTACTTC	CASSQTTSSVETQYF
NA	TRBV9	TRBJ2-4	NA	TGTGCCAGCGCCCGTGGGGGGGCCGCCAAAAACATTCAGTACTTC	CASARGGAAKNIQYF
NA	TRBV5-1	TRBJ1-4	NA	TGCGCCAGCAGGCCTTACACAGCGGAGAATGAAAAACTGTTTTTT	CASRPYTAENEKLFF
TRBD1	TRBV29-1	TRBJ1-1	few	TGCAGCGCTCGGGGGACAGGACTCTCTGAAGCTTTCTTT	CSARGTGLSEAFF
NA	TRBV13	TRBJ1-4	NA	TGTGCCAGCAGCGAGCGAGGGTATCAGGGGGAAAAACTGTTTTTT	CASSERGYQGEKLFF
NA	TRBV29-1	TRBJ1-2	NA	TGCAGCGGGGAAGGGATCCCAGCTAACTATGGCTACACCTTC	CSGEGIPANYGYTF
NA	TRBV2	TRBJ2-3	NA	TGTGCCAGCAAGGGTAGTAGCTGGGATACGCAGTATTTT	CASKGSSWDTQYF
TRBD1	TRBV29-1	TRBJ1-5	NA	TGCAGCGTTGGGGACAGTGGGAGGAATCAGCCCCAGCATTTT	CSVGDSGRNQPQHF
NA	TRBV5-6	TRBJ2-5	NA	TGTGCCAGCAGTCTAGGTGGTACCCTAGGTGGAGAGACCCAGTACTTC	CASSLGGTLGGETQYF
NA	TRBV2	TRBJ1-4	NA	TGTGCCAGCATGGGGACGGCGGAAAAACTGTTTTTT	CASMGTAEKLFF
TRBD1	TRBV7-2	TRBJ1-2	NA	TGTGCCAGCAGCTTAGGTGCCGGGACAGCTTATGGCTACACCTTC	CASSLGAGTAYGYTF
NA	TRBV2	TRBJ2-3	once	TGTGCCAGCAGTCCGATGACAGATACGCAGTATTTT	CASSPMTDTQYF
NA	TRBV2	TRBJ2-7	NA	TGTGCCAGCAAGTCGAGAGAGACACCACCCTACGAGCAGTACTTC	CASKSRETPPYEQYF
TRBD2	TRBV29-1	TRBJ2-1	NA	TGCAGCGTAAAAACTAGCGGGGGGGCCAATGAGCAGTTCTTC	CSVKTSGGANEQFF
NA	TRBV28	TRBJ1-2	NA	TGTGCCAGCAGCTCTTCTGGGGACGATTTGGTCTATGGCTACACCTTC	CASSSSGDDLVYGYTF
NA	TRBV7-2	TRBJ2-7	NA	TGTGCCAGCAGCTTCGCCTCCTACGAGCAGTACTTC	CASSFASYEQYF
NA	TRBV29-1	TRBJ1-5	NA	TGCAGCGTTGCGGGCCATAGCAATCAGCCCCAGCATTTT	CSVAGHSNQPQHF
NA	TRBV6-1	TRBJ2-5	NA	TGTGCCACCTCCGGGACACCCTTTAAACGAGAGACCCAGTACTTC	CATSGTPFKRETQYF
NA	TRBV15	TRBJ2-5	NA	TGTGCCACCAGCAGCTCCCCTGGGACCCAGTACTTC	CATSSSPGTQYF
NA	TRBV2	TRBJ2-1	NA	TGTGCCAGCAGCACCGGACCTTACAATGAGCAGTTCTTC	CASSTGPYNEQFF
TRBD1	TRBV30	TRBJ2-6	NA	TGTGCCTGGAGGATCCGACAGGGGACGGGATCTGGGGCCAACGTCCTGACTTTC	CAWRIRQGTGSGANVLTF
NA	TRBV13	TRBJ2-2	NA	TGTGCCAGCAGCTTTCAGGGGTGGACCGGGGAGCTGTTTTTT	CASSFQGWTGELFF
NA	TRBV7-8	TRBJ1-2	few	TGTGCCAGCAGCTTAGCGTCGCACAGGGCCAACTATGGCTACACCTTC	CASSLASHRANYGYTF
TRBD1	TRBV30	TRBJ2-2	NA	TGTGCCGCGGACAGGGGGGTAAACACCGGGGAGCTGTTTTTT	CAADRGVNTGELFF
NA	TRBV30	TRBJ2-1	few	TGTGCCTGGAGTCCCCCGGGACTCCTTTACAATGAGCAGTTCTTC	CAWSPPGLLYNEQFF
NA	TRBV5-8	TRBJ1-2	few	TGTGCCAGCAGCTTGCTCCAGATCGGCTACACCTTC	CASSLLQIGYTF
TRBD1	TRBV29-1	TRBJ1-2	few	TGCAGCGTTGAAGGCGGGACAGACTATGGCTACACCTTC	CSVEGGTDYGYTF
TRBD1	TRBV29-1	TRBJ1-1	NA	TGCAGCGTTGAAGCGCAGGGGGGGACTGAAGCTTTCTTT	CSVEAQGGTEAFF
TRBD2	TRBV14	TRBJ2-1	once	TGTGCCAGCAGCCACAGAGCAGCGGGGGCTACATACAATGAGCAGTTCTTC	CASSHRAAGATYNEQFF